This is a list of T cell receptor beta chains from one sample in a study of early T cells in non-severe SARS-CoV-2 infection. One entry per CDR3 protein results from TCRdb running MiXCR on the 5' RACE reads. Of tens of thousands of distinct CDR3 sequences listed, over 9% are singletons. Sequencing was performed on whole blood. These receptors came from an adult who was a healthcare worker with PCR-confirmed SARS-CoV-2 infection or an uninfected control (not recorded which). The CDR3 runs from the conserved cysteine through the conserved F or W. A D gene is named only where the DNA matches it firmly.

len,d_gene,v_gene,CDR3aa
13,NA,TRBV2,CASSYPVTYEQYF
17,TRBD2,TRBV28,CASSSPEASGSYNEQFF
11,NA,TRBV12-5,CASGIYQPQHF
15,TRBD2,TRBV7-8,CASTLNSGRVETQYF
16,NA,TRBV7-2,CASSSPDGEARYGYTF
20,TRBD1,TRBV30,CAWSGILRDRAAFSTDTQYF
14,NA,TRBV3-1,CASSPQGIGAEAFF
18,NA,TRBV23-1,CASSQSIPAGTNTGELFF
12,TRBD1,TRBV29-1,CSLKGARDTQYF
13,NA,TRBV11-2,CASSPVWLDEQFF
15,TRBD1,TRBV5-1,CASSLGGAGNTEAFF
14,NA,TRBV29-1,CSVEVPVAADTQYF
16,TRBD2,TRBV4-1,CASSPLETSGYNEQFF
14,NA,TRBV7-9,CASSLVAYTGELFF
13,NA,TRBV30,CAWSVAAVYEQYF
16,NA,TRBV2,CASSQRSGNPQETQYF
15,TRBD1,TRBV7-2,CASSLEGTGNSPLHF
15,NA,TRBV7-3,CASSFTSLSTDTQYF
11,NA,TRBV13,CATSEDTEAFF
14,TRBD2,TRBV29-1,CSVEGLAGNNEQFF
15,TRBD2,TRBV28,CASRPGLASTYEQYF
15,NA,TRBV2,CASSDLGGSYNEQFF
14,NA,TRBV28,CASSFGASVYEQYF
13,NA,TRBV10-3,CAISPDSSYEQYF
12,NA,TRBV21-1,CASSKANQPQHF
16,TRBD2,TRBV4-1,CASSQPGTSGTNEQFF
16,TRBD1,TRBV14,CASSPGQGRDTDTQYF
14,NA,TRBV7-9,CASSLGHDNSPLHF
17,TRBD1,TRBV28,CASSLHAAGTGQNEQYF
13,NA,TRBV6-1,CASRIAPNTEAFF
12,NA,TRBV3-1,CASSLSRETQYF
15,NA,TRBV19,CASRRGEQGNQPQHF
15,NA,TRBV7-9,CASSPGGPPSGEQFF
13,NA,TRBV20-1,CSARVQVRNIQYF
21,NA,TRBV21-1,CASSKEVETGGLRPYNYGYTF
15,NA,TRBV15,CATSRAGQGNTEAFF